The 12 T cell receptor beta chains given below trace back to one sample, sequenced in a study of blood T cell repertoires in COVID-19. The data were produced by immunoSEQ multiplex PCR, yet TCRdb's version contains in-frame clones alone and is incomplete. The table shows some 130,000 clones, with around 80% occurring only once. The sample consisted of peripheral blood. These receptors came from a man between 65 and 85 years old with acute or convalescent COVID-19.

This chain joins TRBV29-1 and TRBJ2-7, with 9 nucleotides matching TRBD1. There are 14 residues in the CDR3. Losses at the gene ends were 5 bases for V and 4 bases for J; bases not matched to a gene: 9. From germline, CDR1 is SQVTM and CDR2 ANQGSEA. The chain's CDR3 is CSVLGQGMGYEQYF. For the CDR3, the DNA is TGCAGCGTTTTGGGACAGGGCATGGGTTACGAGCAGTACTTC.

This clone was detected once. V is TRBV28 and J is TRBJ1-2; D call uncertain. In germline, CDR1 is MDHEN, CDR2 SYDVKM. This CDR3 has 12 residues. V shed 8 bases and J shed 8 bases, with 15 bases lying between them. CDR3 sequence (DNA): TGTGCCAGCCGCCGGTTCGACTGGGGCTACACCTTC. Translating it yields CASRRFDWGYTF.

This clone was seen just once. J is TRBJ2-5 and V is TRBV4-2, with TRBD1 as a possible D gene (6 bases). This CDR3 is built from 13 residues. CDR1 and CDR2 (germline): LGHNA, YNFKEQ. The V and J ends lost 4 bases and 5 bases respectively, with 11 bases between them. As DNA, the CDR3 is TGTGCCAGCAGCCCCCGACAGGTCGAGACCCAGTACTTC. The encoded protein is CASSPRQVETQYF.

The chain joins TRBV2 to TRBJ2-3, with D unclear. Germline-derived CDR1 and CDR2 are SNHLY and FYNNEI. The CDR3 runs 12 residues. The germline V and J ends were trimmed by 7 bases and 1 base, with 6 bases remaining between them. The CDR3 protein is CASMAGTDTQYF. CDR3 nucleotide sequence: TGTGCCAGCATGGCGGGCACAGATACGCAGTATTTT.

The chain links TRBV5-8 to TRBJ1-5; D is unresolved. The CDR3 loop spans 13 amino acids. V shed 3 bases and J shed 7 bases, with 11 bases lying between them. The V gene's germline CDR1 is SGHTS and CDR2 YDEGEE. In nucleotides, the CDR3 is TGTGCCAGCAGCTCTTTCCTAAACCAGCCCCAGCATTTT. Protein: CASSSFLNQPQHF.

The V gene is TRBV27, the J gene TRBJ1-2; 8 bases line up with TRBD1. The J segment lost 0 bases and the V segment lost 6 bases, leaving 9 bases of the junction unmatched. CDR1 and CDR2 (germline): MNHEY, SMNVEV (reference sequence). The CDR3 has 16 residues. The CDR3 nucleotides read TGTGCCAGCAGGGCCGGGACAGGAAAAGCTAACTATGGCTACACCTTC. Translation gives CASRAGTGKANYGYTF.

The rearrangement links TRBV5-1 to TRBJ1-4; 9 nucleotides line up with TRBD1. Losses at the gene ends were 0 bases for V and 8 bases for J; bases not matched to a gene: 5. The germline gives CDR1 SGHRS, CDR2 YFSETQ. There are 15 residues in the CDR3. CDR3 loop: CASSLAGTGREKLFF. CDR3 DNA sequence: TGCGCCAGCAGCTTGGCCGGGACAGGGCGAGAAAAACTGTTTTTT.

The chain carries TRBV18 and TRBJ1-1; D gene uncertain. CDR3 length: 13 residues. Trimming took off 2 bases at V and 5 bases at J, with 9 bases between the two ends. From germline, CDR1 is KGHSH and CDR2 LQKENI. The CDR3 DNA is TGTGCCAGCTCACCAGGACTTACTACTGAAGCTTTCTTT. Translated: CASSPGLTTEAFF.

This chain connects TRBV6-5 to TRBJ1-1; a weak D match, TRBD1 (6 bases). CDR3 length: 14 residues. V was shortened by 4 bases and J by 5 bases, with 14 bases between the two germline ends. Per the germline V gene, CDR1 is MNHEY and CDR2 is SVGAGI. The DNA for the CDR3 is TGTGCCAGCAGTTTAGCAGGGGCCGGAACTGAAGCTTTCTTT. Translation gives CASSLAGAGTEAFF.

This sequence joins TRBV6-5 and TRBJ1-2; possibly TRBD1 for D (6 bases). This CDR3 is 14 amino acids long. Trimming pared 8 bases from V and 0 bases from J, leaving 13 bases between. Germline CDR1 and CDR2: MNHEY and SVGAGI. The CDR3 loop is CASDIRGANYGYTF. The CDR3, as DNA: TGTGCCAGCGATATCAGGGGAGCTAACTATGGCTACACCTTC.

The gene calls are TRBV5-1 and TRBJ2-3; D perhaps matches TRBD1 (5 bases). The CDR3 spans 17 residues. V gave up 5 bases and J gave up 4 bases, with 23 bases separating them. Looked up from germline, CDR1 is SGHRS and CDR2 is YFSETQ. CDR3 amino acids: CASSPRAGLGIADTQYF. The CDR3 DNA reads TGCGCCAGCAGTCCGCGTGCAGGGCTTGGGATCGCAGATACGCAGTATTTT.

The V call is TRBV9, the J call TRBJ2-3, with D tentatively TRBD2 (5 bases). The V gene's germline CDR1 is SGDLS and CDR2 YYNGEE. The CDR3 consists of 15 residues. The ends were cut back, 1 base at V and 2 bases at J, with 11 bases in the middle. CDR3 region: CASSVSALDTDTQYF. CDR3 DNA: TGTGCCAGCAGCGTATCGGCACTAGACACAGATACGCAGTATTTT.